A selection of T cell receptor beta chains follows, all from one sample in a study of follicular helper T cells after annual influenza vaccination. The protocol was immunoSEQ multiplex PCR, while the TCRdb copy is restricted to in-frame clones and leaves out a portion. Altogether about 10,000 clones are present, over 70% being singletons, with the ten largest covering approximately 3.3%. Sequenced material: CXCR5+ CD38- circulating T follicular helper cells from blood, taken on the day of influenza vaccination. Every receptor here comes from an adult who received the influenza vaccine. Each CDR3 is given with its conserved first and last residue. D genes are given only for firm matches. Clone size is stated in some rows and not others, as once, few, many or a class when expanded.

D gene: .; V gene: TRBV7-3; clone size: once; J gene: TRBJ2-5; CDR3 DNA: TGTGCCAGCAGCCCGGGACCCGGGCGGCAAGAGACCCAGTACTTC; CDR3 protein: CASSPGPGRQETQYF
D gene: .; V gene: TRBV7-9; clone size: .; J gene: TRBJ2-2; CDR3 DNA: TGTGCCAGCAGCAAACTGACAGCGAACACCGGGGAGCTGTTTTTT; CDR3 protein: CASSKLTANTGELFF
D gene: TRBD1; V gene: TRBV30; clone size: .; J gene: TRBJ2-6; CDR3 DNA: TGTGCCTGGAGCTATGGGACAGGGGGCGCTGGGGCCAACGTCCTGACTTTC; CDR3 protein: CAWSYGTGGAGANVLTF
D gene: .; V gene: TRBV9; clone size: once; J gene: TRBJ2-7; CDR3 DNA: TGTGCCAGCAGCGCGGGGGAAGCTTCCTACGAGCAGTACTTC; CDR3 protein: CASSAGEASYEQYF
D gene: .; V gene: TRBV9; clone size: .; J gene: TRBJ1-2; CDR3 DNA: TGTGCCAGCAGCCCGATGGACGGCTATGGCTACACCTTC; CDR3 protein: CASSPMDGYGYTF
D gene: TRBD2; V gene: TRBV29-1; clone size: .; J gene: TRBJ2-3; CDR3 DNA: TGCAGCGCGCAGACTAGCGCCAACACAGATACGCAGTATTTT; CDR3 protein: CSAQTSANTDTQYF
D gene: .; V gene: TRBV5-1; clone size: .; J gene: TRBJ1-5; CDR3 DNA: TGCGCCAGCAGCTTTGGGATTGATCAGCCCCAGCATTTT; CDR3 protein: CASSFGIDQPQHF
D gene: .; V gene: TRBV18; clone size: few; J gene: TRBJ1-1; CDR3 DNA: TGTGCCAGCTGCCGGGAGCAAACTGAAGCTTTCTTT; CDR3 protein: CASCREQTEAFF
D gene: .; V gene: TRBV28; clone size: .; J gene: TRBJ2-7; CDR3 DNA: TGTGCCAGCAGTAACAGGAAAACCTACTCCTACGAGCAGTACTTC; CDR3 protein: CASSNRKTYSYEQYF
D gene: .; V gene: TRBV11-2; clone size: .; J gene: TRBJ1-2; CDR3 DNA: TGTGCCAGCAGCTTCGACAGAACGGACTATGGCTACACCTTC; CDR3 protein: CASSFDRTDYGYTF
D gene: .; V gene: TRBV2; clone size: .; J gene: TRBJ2-7; CDR3 DNA: TGTGCCAGCAGTGATACAGACCTAGAAATAACCTACGAGCAGTACTTC; CDR3 protein: CASSDTDLEITYEQYF
D gene: TRBD1; V gene: TRBV29-1; clone size: .; J gene: TRBJ2-1; CDR3 DNA: TGCAGCGTTGGGGGACAGGTATACAATGAGCAGTTCTTC; CDR3 protein: CSVGGQVYNEQFF
D gene: TRBD1; V gene: TRBV7-9; clone size: .; J gene: TRBJ1-5; CDR3 DNA: TGTGCCAGCAGCAGGGGACAGGGGTATGGTGGCAATCAGCCCCAGCATTTT; CDR3 protein: CASSRGQGYGGNQPQHF
D gene: .; V gene: TRBV15; clone size: .; J gene: TRBJ2-7; CDR3 DNA: TGTGCCACCAGCAGAGGTGGGGTCTCCTACGAGCAGTACTTC; CDR3 protein: CATSRGGVSYEQYF
D gene: .; V gene: TRBV27; clone size: .; J gene: TRBJ2-7; CDR3 DNA: TGTGCCAGCAGTTTAAAGACAGGCTACGAGCAGTACTTC; CDR3 protein: CASSLKTGYEQYF
D gene: .; V gene: TRBV5-4; clone size: .; J gene: TRBJ2-5; CDR3 DNA: TGTGCCAGCAGCCCTGGACGAACCGGAGGGGCCCAAGAGACCCAGTACTTC; CDR3 protein: CASSPGRTGGAQETQYF
D gene: TRBD2; V gene: TRBV28; clone size: .; J gene: TRBJ2-7; CDR3 DNA: TGTGCCAGCAGGACTAGCGGGGGGAACTCCTACGAGCAGTACTTC; CDR3 protein: CASRTSGGNSYEQYF
D gene: .; V gene: TRBV7-2; clone size: .; J gene: TRBJ2-7; CDR3 DNA: TGTGCCAGCAGCTTAGAGGCGGGGACCTACGAGCAGTACTTC; CDR3 protein: CASSLEAGTYEQYF
D gene: .; V gene: TRBV4-3; clone size: .; J gene: TRBJ2-3; CDR3 DNA: TGCGCCAGCAGCCAAGCCGGTGCGGGGCTCACAGATACGCAGTATTTT; CDR3 protein: CASSQAGAGLTDTQYF
D gene: TRBD1; V gene: TRBV30; clone size: .; J gene: TRBJ1-2; CDR3 DNA: TGTGCCTGGAGTACCCCGGGGACAGGGCTTGGCTACACCTTC; CDR3 protein: CAWSTPGTGLGYTF
D gene: TRBD1; V gene: TRBV15; clone size: .; J gene: TRBJ2-1; CDR3 DNA: TGTGCCACCAGCAGACGACTCACAGGGGTCGATGAGCAGTTCTTC; CDR3 protein: CATSRRLTGVDEQFF
D gene: TRBD2; V gene: TRBV9; clone size: .; J gene: TRBJ2-3; CDR3 DNA: TGTGCCAGCAGCGTAGATGTCGGGGGAGGGGGCACAGATACGCAGTATTTT; CDR3 protein: CASSVDVGGGGTDTQYF
D gene: .; V gene: TRBV6-5; clone size: .; J gene: TRBJ1-1; CDR3 DNA: TGTGCCAGCAGTCGGGACACCGATCCGGACACTGAAGCTTTCTTT; CDR3 protein: CASSRDTDPDTEAFF
D gene: .; V gene: TRBV10-3; clone size: .; J gene: TRBJ1-2; CDR3 DNA: TGTGCCAGCAGTGAGAACAGGGACTATGGCTACACCTTC; CDR3 protein: CASSENRDYGYTF
D gene: .; V gene: TRBV11-2; clone size: once; J gene: TRBJ2-5; CDR3 DNA: TGTGCCAGCAGCCGGGGGGCTCAAGAGACCCAGTACTTC; CDR3 protein: CASSRGAQETQYF
D gene: .; V gene: TRBV28; clone size: .; J gene: TRBJ1-2; CDR3 DNA: TGTGCCAGCAGTATATCGAACTATGGCTACACCTTC; CDR3 protein: CASSISNYGYTF
D gene: .; V gene: TRBV5-4; clone size: .; J gene: TRBJ1-2; CDR3 DNA: TGTGCCAGCAGCTTGGAATCCCCAGGGCACAATGGCTACACCTTC; CDR3 protein: CASSLESPGHNGYTF
D gene: .; V gene: TRBV27; clone size: .; J gene: TRBJ2-4; CDR3 DNA: TGTGCCAGCAGTCCCCGTGGCGGCATAACAAACATTCAGTACTTC; CDR3 protein: CASSPRGGITNIQYF
D gene: TRBD2; V gene: TRBV5-4; clone size: .; J gene: TRBJ2-7; CDR3 DNA: TGTGCCAGCAGCTTGGGGGCTAGCGGGAGGGCGGGGGAGCAGTACTTC; CDR3 protein: CASSLGASGRAGEQYF
D gene: .; V gene: TRBV28; clone size: .; J gene: TRBJ1-4; CDR3 DNA: TGTGCCAGCAGGGGGGGGAGTGAAAAACTGTTTTTT; CDR3 protein: CASRGGSEKLFF
D gene: .; V gene: TRBV19; clone size: .; J gene: TRBJ2-5; CDR3 DNA: TGTGCCAGTAGTAACCGGGACTCTTGGCAGACCCAGTACTTC; CDR3 protein: CASSNRDSWQTQYF
D gene: .; V gene: TRBV28; clone size: .; J gene: TRBJ1-2; CDR3 DNA: TGTGCCAGTGGACATGGCACTGGGGTGAATGGCTACACCTTC; CDR3 protein: CASGHGTGVNGYTF
D gene: .; V gene: TRBV6-1; clone size: .; J gene: TRBJ1-5; CDR3 DNA: TGTGCCAGCCGCGTGGGCAGGGGAGTGGGTCAGCCCCAGCATTTT; CDR3 protein: CASRVGRGVGQPQHF
D gene: .; V gene: TRBV28; clone size: .; J gene: TRBJ1-2; CDR3 DNA: TGTGCCAGCAGTTCCTCAGTCTCTTATGGCTACACCTTC; CDR3 protein: CASSSSVSYGYTF
D gene: TRBD2; V gene: TRBV6-1; clone size: .; J gene: TRBJ2-3; CDR3 DNA: TGTGCCAGCAAGCCAGCGGGGGGCGATACGCAGTATTTT; CDR3 protein: CASKPAGGDTQYF
D gene: .; V gene: TRBV10-2; clone size: few; J gene: TRBJ2-6; CDR3 DNA: TGCGCCAGCAGTGAGTCGGGGCAGGGGATAAGGGCCAACGTCCTGACTTTC; CDR3 protein: CASSESGQGIRANVLTF
D gene: .; V gene: TRBV28; clone size: .; J gene: TRBJ2-7; CDR3 DNA: TGTGCCAGCGGGCCCTACGAGCAGTACTTC; CDR3 protein: CASGPYEQYF
D gene: .; V gene: TRBV2; clone size: .; J gene: TRBJ1-2; CDR3 DNA: TGTGCCAGCAGTGAAGGGGCAGGCTCTAACTATGGCTACACCTTC; CDR3 protein: CASSEGAGSNYGYTF
D gene: .; V gene: TRBV5-4; clone size: .; J gene: TRBJ2-7; CDR3 DNA: TGTGCCAGCAGCCCCGGGGGAGAACAGCAGTACTTC; CDR3 protein: CASSPGGEQQYF
D gene: .; V gene: TRBV30; clone size: .; J gene: TRBJ1-4; CDR3 DNA: TGTGCCTGGAGTTCGAACCCGGGACGGTCTAATGAAAAACTGTTTTTT; CDR3 protein: CAWSSNPGRSNEKLFF
D gene: TRBD1; V gene: TRBV30; clone size: .; J gene: TRBJ2-7; CDR3 DNA: TGTGCCTGGAGTAGGGGACAGATCTTCTACGAGCAGTACTTC; CDR3 protein: CAWSRGQIFYEQYF
D gene: TRBD2; V gene: TRBV19; clone size: .; J gene: TRBJ2-5; CDR3 DNA: TGTGCCAGTAGTATAAGCGGGGATCTGGCAGAGACCCAGTACTTC; CDR3 protein: CASSISGDLAETQYF
D gene: .; V gene: TRBV19; clone size: .; J gene: TRBJ2-2; CDR3 DNA: TGTGCCAGTAGTAGGACAGACGGGGAGCTGTTTTTT; CDR3 protein: CASSRTDGELFF
D gene: TRBD1; V gene: TRBV16; clone size: .; J gene: TRBJ2-2; CDR3 DNA: TGTGCCAGCAGCCCCGACAGGGGGAACACCGGGGAGCTGTTTTTT; CDR3 protein: CASSPDRGNTGELFF
D gene: .; V gene: TRBV21-1; clone size: once; J gene: TRBJ2-1; CDR3 DNA: TGTGCCAGCAGCGGCGATAGCGGGGGGGCCATCAATGAGCAGTTCTTC; CDR3 protein: CASSGDSGGAINEQFF
D gene: .; V gene: TRBV5-1; clone size: .; J gene: TRBJ2-7; CDR3 DNA: TGCGCCAGCAGCTTGCGGGGGCCCCATTTGGACGAGCAGTACTTC; CDR3 protein: CASSLRGPHLDEQYF